This TCR beta chain was sequenced in a study of cytomegalovirus exposure and HLA in healthy donors. The study sampled nominally healthy donors, though unrecorded immune exposures were likely. The length of the CDR3 is 15 residues. Worth noting for this clone: Its antigen is not known.

PCR amplification relied on 60 Vbeta primers (plus 13 Jbeta primers). Sequenced by immunoSEQ multiplex PCR; TCRdb stores in-frame clones only, minus some. The sample holds 110,000 to 150,000 clones, around 72% seen once. Study conclusions and caveats: Presence/absence results assume similar sequencing depth per donor, which may not hold. Prior analysis indicated that the majority of TCR beta V segments exhibited productivity approximately 87% or approximately 30% of the time.

The chain is built from TRBV21-1 and TRBJ2-3; TRBD1 was called by the table and not checked on the DNA. TRBV21-1 is a pseudogene locus. Sequenced sample: PBMCs. This receptor was taken from a man aged 35 to 55 in good health and CMV-seronegative. The CDR3 nucleotides read TGTGCCAGCAGCCCACAGGGCACAACCACAGATACGCAGTATTTT. Encoded protein: CASSPQGTTTDTQYF.